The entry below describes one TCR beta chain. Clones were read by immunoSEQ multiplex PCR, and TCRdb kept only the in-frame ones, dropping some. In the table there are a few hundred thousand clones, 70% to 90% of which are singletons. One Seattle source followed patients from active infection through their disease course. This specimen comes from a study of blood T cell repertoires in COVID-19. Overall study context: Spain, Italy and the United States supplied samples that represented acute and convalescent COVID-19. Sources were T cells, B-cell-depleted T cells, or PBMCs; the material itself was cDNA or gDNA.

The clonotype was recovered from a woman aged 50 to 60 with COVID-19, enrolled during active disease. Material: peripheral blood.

CDR3 nucleotides: TGCGCCAGCAGCCCACTAGGGTACACCGGGGAGCTGTTTTTT. Translation gives CASSPLGYTGELFF. V and J are TRBV5-1 and TRBJ2-2, with D possibly matching TRBD2 (5 bases). CDR3 size: 14 residues. Trimming took 4 bases from V and 3 from J, leaving 10 bases between them. Germline values: CDR1 SGHRS, CDR2 YFSETQ.